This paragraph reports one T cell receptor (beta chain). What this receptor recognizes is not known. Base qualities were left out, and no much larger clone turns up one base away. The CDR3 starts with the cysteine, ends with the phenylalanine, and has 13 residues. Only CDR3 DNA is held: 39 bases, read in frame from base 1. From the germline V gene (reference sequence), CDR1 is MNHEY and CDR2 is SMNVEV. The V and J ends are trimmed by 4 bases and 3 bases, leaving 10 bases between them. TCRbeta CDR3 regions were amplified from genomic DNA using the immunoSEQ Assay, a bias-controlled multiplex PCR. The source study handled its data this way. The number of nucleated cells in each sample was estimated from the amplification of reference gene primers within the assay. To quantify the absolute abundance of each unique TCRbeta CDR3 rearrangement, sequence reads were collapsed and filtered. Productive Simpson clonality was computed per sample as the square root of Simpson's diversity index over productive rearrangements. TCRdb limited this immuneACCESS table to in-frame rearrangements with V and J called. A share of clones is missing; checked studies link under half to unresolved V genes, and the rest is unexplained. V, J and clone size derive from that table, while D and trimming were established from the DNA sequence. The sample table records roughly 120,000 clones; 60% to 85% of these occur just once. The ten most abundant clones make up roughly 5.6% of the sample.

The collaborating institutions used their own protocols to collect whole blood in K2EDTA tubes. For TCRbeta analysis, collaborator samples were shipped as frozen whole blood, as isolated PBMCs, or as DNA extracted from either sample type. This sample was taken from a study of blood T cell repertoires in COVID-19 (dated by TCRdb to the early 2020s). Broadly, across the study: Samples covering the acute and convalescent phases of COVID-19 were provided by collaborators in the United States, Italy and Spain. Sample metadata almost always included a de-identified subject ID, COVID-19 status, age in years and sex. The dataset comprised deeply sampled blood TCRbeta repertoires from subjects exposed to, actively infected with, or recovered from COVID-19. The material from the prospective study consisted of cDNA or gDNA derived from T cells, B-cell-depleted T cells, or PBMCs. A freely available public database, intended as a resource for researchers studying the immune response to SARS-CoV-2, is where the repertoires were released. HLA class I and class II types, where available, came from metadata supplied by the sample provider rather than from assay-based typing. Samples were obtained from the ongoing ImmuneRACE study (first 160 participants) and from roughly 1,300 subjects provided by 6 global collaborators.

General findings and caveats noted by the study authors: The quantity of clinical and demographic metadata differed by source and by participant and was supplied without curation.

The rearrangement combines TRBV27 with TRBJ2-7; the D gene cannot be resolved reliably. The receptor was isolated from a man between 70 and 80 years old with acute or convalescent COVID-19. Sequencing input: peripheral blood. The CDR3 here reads CASSSLLYYEQYF. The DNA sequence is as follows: TGTGCCAGCAGTTCCCTCCTCTACTACGAGCAGTACTTC.